Each of the 16 T cell receptor beta chains below was sequenced from the same sample in a study of cytomegalovirus exposure and HLA in healthy donors. The primer mix had 60 Vbeta and 13 Jbeta primers. This table comes from immunoSEQ multiplex PCR, and its TCRdb copy is limited to in-frame clones, with some not included. The data show approximately 150,000 clones, roughly three quarters seen once. The sample consisted of PBMCs. The receptor source for this set is a male donor in good health and CMV-seronegative.

Regarding this clone: The sample holds other DNA sequences that translate to the same CDR3. This sequence joins TRBV28 and TRBJ2-1, with 10 nucleotides matching TRBD1. V was clipped by 6 bases and J by 7 bases; unmatched bases: 9. Germline loops: CDR1 MDHEN, CDR2 SYDVKM. The CDR3 has 15 amino acids. Here the CDR3 reads CASSSGTGVKNEQFF. CDR3 nucleotide sequence: TGTGCCAGCAGCTCCGGGACAGGGGTGAAGAATGAGCAGTTCTTC.

This chain connects TRBV4-1 to TRBJ1-2; TRBD1 might be the D (6 bases). Germline-derived CDR1 and CDR2 are MGHRA and YSYEKL. The CDR3 is 12 residues long. V gave up 2 bases and J gave up 8 bases, with 9 bases separating them. The CDR3 sequence: CASSQSTGGYTF. CDR3 DNA: TGCGCCAGCAGCCAATCGACAGGAGGCTACACCTTC.

The CDR3 DNA is TGTGCCAGCAGTGCTTACAGAGACAATCAGCCCCAGCATTTT. Its translation: CASSAYRDNQPQHF. V usage is TRBV25-1 and J usage is TRBJ1-5; D call uncertain. Germline CDR1 and CDR2: MGHDK and SYGVNS. This CDR3 is 14 amino acids long. Trimming pared 4 bases from V and 3 bases from J, leaving 10 bases between.

The J gene is TRBJ2-5, the V gene TRBV27; D call uncertain. V gave up 3 bases and J gave up 5 bases, with 13 bases separating them. Germline V gene data show CDR1 as MNHEY and CDR2 as SMNVEV (reference sequence). The CDR3 runs 14 residues. The CDR3 spells CASSFTVEMETQYF. CDR3 in DNA: TGTGCCAGCAGTTTTACGGTTGAGATGGAGACCCAGTACTTC.

The chain uses TRBV7-9 and TRBJ2-2, with D possibly being TRBD1 (7 bases). Trimming removed 11 bases at V and 6 bases at J, with 16 bases between. The CDR3 has 13 residues. Germline CDR1 and CDR2: SEHNR and FQNEAQ (reference sequence). Here the CDR3 reads CALRRGEAGELFF. CDR3 DNA: TGTGCCCTGCGCAGGGGGGAAGCCGGGGAGCTGTTTTTT. The full variable domain, its missing parts supplied by reference TRBV7-9 and TRBJ2-2, is DTGVSQNPRHKITKRGQNVTFRCDPISEHNRLYWYRQTLGQGPEFLTYFQNEAQLEKSRLLSDRFSAERPKGSFSTLEIQRTEQGDSAMYLCALRRGEAGELFFGEGSRLTVL.

V usage is TRBV27 and J usage is TRBJ2-1; 9 nucleotides align to TRBD1. Germline V lookup: CDR1 MNHEY, CDR2 SMNVEV (reference sequence). V trimming: 6 bases; J trimming: 4 bases; junction bases outside the gene matches: 10. The CDR3 is made up of 16 amino acids. As DNA, the CDR3 is TGTGCCAGCAGCTCCTTAACGGGACAGGGATACAATGAGCAGTTCTTC. This translates into CASSSLTGQGYNEQFF.

The rearrangement links TRBV19 to TRBJ1-1; 9 bases fit TRBD1. V lost 4 bases, J lost 4 bases, and 4 bases stayed unmatched. Per the germline V gene, CDR1 is LNHDA and CDR2 is SQIVND (reference sequence). CDR3 length equals 14 residues. The CDR3 DNA sequence: TGTGCCAGTAGTAGGGGACAGGGTGGCACTGAAGCTTTCTTT. This gives the protein CASSRGQGGTEAFF.

The chain employs TRBV5-1 and TRBJ1-6, with D hard to call. The CDR3 consists of 15 residues. Germline V gene lookup returns CDR1 SGHRS and CDR2 YFSETQ. V gave up 4 bases and J gave up 8 bases, with 16 bases separating them. The CDR3 sequence is CASSDREGPDSPLHF. As DNA, the CDR3 is TGCGCCAGCAGCGACCGGGAAGGTCCTGATTCACCCCTCCACTTT.

The V call is TRBV29-1, the J call TRBJ2-5; a possible D gene is TRBD1 (6 bases). The CDR3 has 13 amino acids. Trimming cost V 6 bases and J 1 base, with 12 bases left between them. Germline lookup yields CDR1 SQVTM and CDR2 ANQGSEA. CDR3 coding DNA: TGCAGCGTGACCGGGACATCCCAAGAGACCCAGTACTTC. This sequence encodes CSVTGTSQETQYF.

This rearrangement joins TRBV7-9 to TRBJ1-2; 10 positions match TRBD1. The CDR3 totals 15 residues. Germline values: CDR1 SEHNR, CDR2 FQNEAQ (reference sequence). The V gene end was trimmed by 5 bases and the J gene end by 5 bases; junction bases not matched to a gene: 8. As DNA, the CDR3 is TGTGCCAGCAGCCCCGGGGACAGGGGTCCATATGGCTACACCTTC. Translating gives CASSPGDRGPYGYTF.

This clone was counted only a few times. The chain joins TRBV7-8 to TRBJ2-2; 8 positions match TRBD1. The V segment lost 1 base and the J segment 4 bases; nucleotides outside the gene matches: 8. This CDR3 spans 17 amino acids. Germline assignment: CDR1 SGHVS and CDR2 FQNEAQ. DNA of the CDR3: TGTGCCAGCAGCTTAGAGGACAGGGCGCCAGCCACCGGGGAGCTGTTTTTT. Amino acids: CASSLEDRAPATGELFF.

This rearrangement joins TRBV11-2 to TRBJ2-3; TRBD2 matches at 12 bases. This CDR3 spans 19 amino acids. Germline assignment: CDR1 SGHAT and CDR2 FQNNGV. Trimming cost V 1 base and J 0 bases; bases outside gene matches: 8. Here the CDR3 DNA reads TGTGCCAGCAGCTTAGGTCCTAGCGGGGGGGCCAGGAGCACAGATACGCAGTATTTT. Translated, it gives CASSLGPSGGARSTDTQYF.

The chain carries TRBV7-2 and TRBJ2-7; TRBD2 aligns across 7 bases. J gave up 5 bases and V 1 base, and 8 bases lay outside the gene matches. Germline V lookup: CDR1 SGHTA, CDR2 FQGNSA. CDR3 length: 15 amino acids. As DNA, the CDR3 is TGTGCCAGCAGCTTAGGAGCGAGCGGGAACGACGAGCAGTACTTC. This translates into CASSLGASGNDEQYF.

This clone was seen a single time. The rearrangement joins TRBV7-2 to TRBJ2-1, with TRBD2 matching over 7 bases. The CDR3 is 14 amino acids. The trim removed 3 bases at V and 2 bases at J, leaving 1 base unmatched. Germline V gene data show CDR1 as SGHTA and CDR2 as FQGNSA. The DNA of the CDR3 is TGTGCCAGCAGCTTCGGACTAGCCTACAATGAGCAGTTCTTC. As protein: CASSFGLAYNEQFF.

J is TRBJ2-7 and V is TRBV18; 9 bases match TRBD1. After removal of 2 bases from V and 3 bases from J, the junction contained 2 bases not matched to a gene. CDR3 length: 14 residues. Per germline, CDR1 KGHSH and CDR2 LQKENI. The CDR3, as DNA: TGTGCCAGCTCACCAACGACAGGGGGCTACGAGCAGTACTTC. Amino acid sequence: CASSPTTGGYEQYF.

The chain recombines TRBV11-1 with TRBJ2-2; 7 bases agree with TRBD1. The V and J ends lost 3 bases and 11 bases, in that order; junction bases with no gene match: 3. Per germline, CDR1 SGHAT and CDR2 FQDESV (reference sequence). The CDR3 contains 12 residues. The CDR3: CASSLTGNELFF. The DNA of the CDR3 is TGTGCCAGCAGCTTGACAGGGAACGAGCTGTTTTTT.